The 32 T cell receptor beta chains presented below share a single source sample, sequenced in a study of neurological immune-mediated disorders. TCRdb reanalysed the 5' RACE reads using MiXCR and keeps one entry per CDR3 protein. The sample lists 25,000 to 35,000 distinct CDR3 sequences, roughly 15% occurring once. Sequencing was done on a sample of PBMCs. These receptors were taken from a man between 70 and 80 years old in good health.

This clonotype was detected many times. The CDR3 here is CASRRDRTDTQYF. CDR3 coding DNA: TGTGCCAGCCGTCGCGACCGCACAGATACGCAGTATTTT. V is TRBV6-6 and J is TRBJ2-3; D not certain. The length of the CDR3 is 13 residues. Germline V lookup: CDR1 MNHNY, CDR2 SVGAGI (reference sequence). Between the trimmed V and J ends, which lost 8 bases and 1 base, there was a span of 10 bases.

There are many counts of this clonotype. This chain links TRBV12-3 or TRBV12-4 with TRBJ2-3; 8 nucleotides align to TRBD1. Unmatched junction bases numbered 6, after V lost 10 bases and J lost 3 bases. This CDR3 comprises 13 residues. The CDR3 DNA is TGTGCCACCACGGACAGGGTAACAGATACGCAGTATTTT. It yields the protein CATTDRVTDTQYF.

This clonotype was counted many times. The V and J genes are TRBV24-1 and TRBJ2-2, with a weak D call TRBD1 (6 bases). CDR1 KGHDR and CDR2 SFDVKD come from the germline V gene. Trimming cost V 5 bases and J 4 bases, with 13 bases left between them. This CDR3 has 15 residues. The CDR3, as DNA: TGTGCCACCAGTGTGTTGGACAGCTCCACCGGGGAGCTGTTTTTT. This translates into CATSVLDSSTGELFF.

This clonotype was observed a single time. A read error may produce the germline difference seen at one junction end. The CDR3 nucleotides read TGTGCCAGCAGCCCCAGGAACAGGAACACCGGGGCTGTTTTT. As protein: CASSPRNRNTGAVF. V usage is TRBV7-2 and J usage is TRBJ2-2; D is possibly TRBD1 or TRBD2 (5 bases each). Germline CDR1 reads SGHTA; CDR2 reads FQGNSA. The CDR3 totals 14 residues.

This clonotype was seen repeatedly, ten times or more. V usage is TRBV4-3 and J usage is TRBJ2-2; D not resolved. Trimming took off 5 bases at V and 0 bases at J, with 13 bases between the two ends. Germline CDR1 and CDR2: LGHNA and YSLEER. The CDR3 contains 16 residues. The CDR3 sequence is CASSTSGLANTGELFF. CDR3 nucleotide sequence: TGCGCCAGCAGCACCTCGGGCCTAGCGAACACCGGGGAGCTGTTTTTT.

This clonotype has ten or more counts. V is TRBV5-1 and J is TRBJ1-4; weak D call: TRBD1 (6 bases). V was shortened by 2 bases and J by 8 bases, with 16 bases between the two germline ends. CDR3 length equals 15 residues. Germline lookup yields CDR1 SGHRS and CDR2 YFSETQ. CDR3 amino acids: CASSFRGPLDEKLFF. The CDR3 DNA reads TGCGCCAGCAGCTTCAGGGGCCCACTTGACGAAAAACTGTTTTTT.

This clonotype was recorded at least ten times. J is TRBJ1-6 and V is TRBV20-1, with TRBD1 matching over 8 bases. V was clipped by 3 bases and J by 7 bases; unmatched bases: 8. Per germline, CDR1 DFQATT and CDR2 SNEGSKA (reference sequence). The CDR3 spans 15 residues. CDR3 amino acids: CSARRGTGSNSPLHF. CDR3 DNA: TGCAGTGCTAGGAGAGGGACAGGATCCAATTCACCCCTCCACTTT.

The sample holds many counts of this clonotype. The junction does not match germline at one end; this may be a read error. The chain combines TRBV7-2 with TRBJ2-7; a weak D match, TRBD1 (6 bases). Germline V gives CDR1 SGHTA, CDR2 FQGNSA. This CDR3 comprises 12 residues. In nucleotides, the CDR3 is TGTGCCAGCGGACCTTACTCTGGACAGAGAAACTTC. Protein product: CASGPYSGQRNF.

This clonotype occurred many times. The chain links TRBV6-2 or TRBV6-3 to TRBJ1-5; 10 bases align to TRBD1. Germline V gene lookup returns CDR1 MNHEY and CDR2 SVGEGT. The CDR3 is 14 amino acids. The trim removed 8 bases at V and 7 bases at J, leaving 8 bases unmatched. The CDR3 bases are TGTGCCAGCGGAGGACAGGGGGTAAGACAGCCCCAGCATTTT. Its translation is CASGGQGVRQPQHF.

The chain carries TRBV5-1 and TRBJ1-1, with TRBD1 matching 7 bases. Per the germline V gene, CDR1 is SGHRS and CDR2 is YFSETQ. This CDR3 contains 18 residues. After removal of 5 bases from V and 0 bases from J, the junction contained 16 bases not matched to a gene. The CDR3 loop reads CASSFTLGQPGVNTEAFF. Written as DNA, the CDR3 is TGCGCCAGCAGTTTTACACTGGGACAGCCTGGCGTGAACACTGAAGCTTTCTTT.

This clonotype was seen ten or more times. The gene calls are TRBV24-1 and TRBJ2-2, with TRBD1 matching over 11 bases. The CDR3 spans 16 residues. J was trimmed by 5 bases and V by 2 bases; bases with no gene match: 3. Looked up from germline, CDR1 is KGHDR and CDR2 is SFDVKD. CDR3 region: CATSDSRDRGTGELFF. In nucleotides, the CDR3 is TGTGCCACCAGTGATTCCCGGGACAGGGGGACCGGGGAGCTGTTTTTT.

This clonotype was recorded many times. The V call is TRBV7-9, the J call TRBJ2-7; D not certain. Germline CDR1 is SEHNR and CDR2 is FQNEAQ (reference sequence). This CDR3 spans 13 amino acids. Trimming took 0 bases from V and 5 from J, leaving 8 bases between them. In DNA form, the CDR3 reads TGTGCCAGCAGCTTAGCGAGCCCCGACGAGCAGTACTTC. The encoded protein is CASSLASPDEQYF.

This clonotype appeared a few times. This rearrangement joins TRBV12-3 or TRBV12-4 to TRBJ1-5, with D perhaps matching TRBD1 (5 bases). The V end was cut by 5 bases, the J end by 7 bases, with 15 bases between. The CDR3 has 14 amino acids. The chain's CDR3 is CASSLRGVGQPQHF. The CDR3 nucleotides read TGTGCCAGCAGTCTAAGAGGGGTAGGGCAGCCCCAGCATTTT.

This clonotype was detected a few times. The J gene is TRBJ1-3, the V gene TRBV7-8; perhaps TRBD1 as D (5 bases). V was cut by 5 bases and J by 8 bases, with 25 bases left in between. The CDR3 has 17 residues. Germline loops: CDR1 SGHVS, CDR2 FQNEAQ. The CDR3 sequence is CASSPGAGLSVGDTIYF. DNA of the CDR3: TGTGCCAGCAGCCCCGGGGCAGGGTTATCGGTAGGAGACACCATATATTTT.

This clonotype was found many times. The CDR3 DNA reads TGCGCCAGCAGCTTACTCGGACAGGGGAGTACCTACGAGCAGTACTTC. Translating gives CASSLLGQGSTYEQYF. The chain joins TRBV5-1 to TRBJ2-7; 9 bases agree with TRBD1. The CDR3 loop spans 16 amino acids. The junction had 8 bases not matched to a gene; V was cut back by 2 bases and J by 2 bases. Looked up from germline, CDR1 is SGHRS and CDR2 is YFSETQ.

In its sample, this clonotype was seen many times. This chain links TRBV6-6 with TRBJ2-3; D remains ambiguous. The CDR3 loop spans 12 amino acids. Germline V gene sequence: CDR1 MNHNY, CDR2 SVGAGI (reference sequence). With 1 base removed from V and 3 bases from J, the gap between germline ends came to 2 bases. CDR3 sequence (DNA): TGTGCCAGCAGTTACTTAACAGATACGCAGTATTTT. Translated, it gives CASSYLTDTQYF.

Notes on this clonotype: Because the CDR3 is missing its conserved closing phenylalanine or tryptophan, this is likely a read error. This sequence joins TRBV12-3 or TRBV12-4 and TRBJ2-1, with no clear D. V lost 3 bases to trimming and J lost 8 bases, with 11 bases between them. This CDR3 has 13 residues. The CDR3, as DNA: TGTGCCAGCAGTTTTGAAAGTCATGATGAGCAGTTCTCT. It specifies CASSFESHDEQFS.

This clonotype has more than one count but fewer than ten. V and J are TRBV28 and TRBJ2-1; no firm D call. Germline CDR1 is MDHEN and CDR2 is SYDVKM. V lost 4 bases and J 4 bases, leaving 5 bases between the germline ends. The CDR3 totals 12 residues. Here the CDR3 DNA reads TGTGCCAGCAGTTCCTTTTACAATGAGCAGTTCTTC. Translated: CASSSFYNEQFF.

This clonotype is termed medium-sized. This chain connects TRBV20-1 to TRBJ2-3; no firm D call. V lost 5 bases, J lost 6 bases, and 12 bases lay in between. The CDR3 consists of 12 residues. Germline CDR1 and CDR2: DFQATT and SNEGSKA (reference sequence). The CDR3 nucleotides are TGCAGTGCTCCCTCTGGGTCGGATACGCAGTATTTT. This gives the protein CSAPSGSDTQYF.

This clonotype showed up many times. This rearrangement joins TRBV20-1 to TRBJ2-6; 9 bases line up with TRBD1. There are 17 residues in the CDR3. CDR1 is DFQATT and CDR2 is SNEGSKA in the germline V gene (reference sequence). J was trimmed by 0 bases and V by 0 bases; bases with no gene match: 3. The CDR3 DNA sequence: TGCAGTGCTAGAGAACAGGGGGCCCACTCTGGGGCCAACGTCCTGACTTTC. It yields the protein CSAREQGAHSGANVLTF.

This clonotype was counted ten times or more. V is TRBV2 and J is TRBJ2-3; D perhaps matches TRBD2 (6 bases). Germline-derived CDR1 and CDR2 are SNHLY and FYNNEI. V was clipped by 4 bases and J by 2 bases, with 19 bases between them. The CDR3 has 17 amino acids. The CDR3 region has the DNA TGTGCCAGCAGTGGATCGGGACTCCTATGGGTCACAGATACGCAGTATTTT. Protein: CASSGSGLLWVTDTQYF.

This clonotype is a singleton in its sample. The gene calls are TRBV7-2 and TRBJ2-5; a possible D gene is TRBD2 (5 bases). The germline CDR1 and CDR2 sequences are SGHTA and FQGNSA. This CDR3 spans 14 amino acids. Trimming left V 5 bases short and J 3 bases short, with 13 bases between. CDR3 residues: CASSTGWAEETQYF. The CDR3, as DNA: TGTGCCAGCAGCACGGGGTGGGCAGAAGAGACCCAGTACTTC.

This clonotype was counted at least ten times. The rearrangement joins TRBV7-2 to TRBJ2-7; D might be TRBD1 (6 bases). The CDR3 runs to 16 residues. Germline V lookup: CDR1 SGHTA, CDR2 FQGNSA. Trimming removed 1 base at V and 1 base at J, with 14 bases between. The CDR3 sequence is CASSLVKGTHSYEQYF. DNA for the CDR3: TGTGCCAGCAGCTTAGTCAAGGGGACACATTCCTACGAGCAGTACTTC.

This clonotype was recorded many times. DNA of the CDR3: TGCGCCAGCAGCCAACATTATCGGGCAGCTAGCACAGATACGCAGTATTTT. It translates to CASSQHYRAASTDTQYF. This chain uses TRBV4-3 with TRBJ2-3; D is unresolved. Germline V gives CDR1 LGHNA, CDR2 YSLEER. This CDR3 is 17 amino acids long. V lost 2 bases, J lost 0 bases, and 15 bases lay in between.

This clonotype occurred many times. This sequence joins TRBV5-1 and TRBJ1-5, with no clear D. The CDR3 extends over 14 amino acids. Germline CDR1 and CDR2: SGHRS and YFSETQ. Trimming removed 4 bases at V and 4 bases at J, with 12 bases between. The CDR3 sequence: CASSTDGLNQPQHF. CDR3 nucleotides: TGCGCCAGCAGCACGGACGGACTAAATCAGCCCCAGCATTTT.

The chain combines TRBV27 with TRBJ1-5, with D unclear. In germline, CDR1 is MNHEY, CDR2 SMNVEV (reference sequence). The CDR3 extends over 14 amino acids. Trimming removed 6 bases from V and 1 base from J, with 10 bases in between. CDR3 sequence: CASRPTGSNQPQHF. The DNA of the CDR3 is TGTGCCAGCAGACCCACGGGGAGCAATCAGCCCCAGCATTTT.

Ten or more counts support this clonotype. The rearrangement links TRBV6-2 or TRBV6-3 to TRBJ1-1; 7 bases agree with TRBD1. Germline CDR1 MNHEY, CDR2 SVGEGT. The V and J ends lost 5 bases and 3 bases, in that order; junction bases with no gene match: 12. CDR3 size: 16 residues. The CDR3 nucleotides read TGTGCCAGCAGTCCCTGGTTGCAGGGGGAATACACTGAAGCTTTCTTT. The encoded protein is CASSPWLQGEYTEAFF.

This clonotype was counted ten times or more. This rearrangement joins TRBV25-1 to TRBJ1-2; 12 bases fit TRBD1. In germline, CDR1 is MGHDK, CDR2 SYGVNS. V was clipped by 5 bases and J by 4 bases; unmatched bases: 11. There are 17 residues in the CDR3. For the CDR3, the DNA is TGTGCCAGCAGTAACTCCGGGACAGGGGGCGCTGGCTATGGCTACACCTTC. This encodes CASSNSGTGGAGYGYTF.

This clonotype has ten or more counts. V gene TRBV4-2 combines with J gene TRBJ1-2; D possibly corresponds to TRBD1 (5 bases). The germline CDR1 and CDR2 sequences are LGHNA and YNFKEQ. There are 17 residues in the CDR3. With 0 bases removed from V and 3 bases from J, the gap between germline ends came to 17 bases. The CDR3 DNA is TGTGCCAGCAGCCAAGATACCCCCGGATCAGGGCACTATGGCTACACCTTC. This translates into CASSQDTPGSGHYGYTF.

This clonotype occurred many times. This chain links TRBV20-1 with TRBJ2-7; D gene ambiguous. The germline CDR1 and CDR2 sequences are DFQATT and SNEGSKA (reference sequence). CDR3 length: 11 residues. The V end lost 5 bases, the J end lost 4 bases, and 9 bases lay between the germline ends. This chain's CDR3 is CSAGRLYEQYF. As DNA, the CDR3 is TGCAGTGCTGGCAGGTTGTACGAGCAGTACTTC.

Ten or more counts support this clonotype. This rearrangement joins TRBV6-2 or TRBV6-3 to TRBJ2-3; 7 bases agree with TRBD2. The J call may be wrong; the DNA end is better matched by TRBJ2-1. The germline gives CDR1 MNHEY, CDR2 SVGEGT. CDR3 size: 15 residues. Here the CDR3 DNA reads TGTGCCAGCAGTCGGTCGGGGGGTCCCTACAATGAGCAGTTCTTC. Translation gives CASSRSGGPYNEQFF.

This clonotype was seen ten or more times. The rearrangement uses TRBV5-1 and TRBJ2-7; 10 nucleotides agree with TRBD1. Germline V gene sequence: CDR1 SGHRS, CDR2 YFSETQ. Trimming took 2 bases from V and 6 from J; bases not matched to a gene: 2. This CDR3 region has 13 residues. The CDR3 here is CASSFDRGLEQYF. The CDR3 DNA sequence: TGCGCCAGCAGCTTCGACAGGGGGCTCGAGCAGTACTTC.